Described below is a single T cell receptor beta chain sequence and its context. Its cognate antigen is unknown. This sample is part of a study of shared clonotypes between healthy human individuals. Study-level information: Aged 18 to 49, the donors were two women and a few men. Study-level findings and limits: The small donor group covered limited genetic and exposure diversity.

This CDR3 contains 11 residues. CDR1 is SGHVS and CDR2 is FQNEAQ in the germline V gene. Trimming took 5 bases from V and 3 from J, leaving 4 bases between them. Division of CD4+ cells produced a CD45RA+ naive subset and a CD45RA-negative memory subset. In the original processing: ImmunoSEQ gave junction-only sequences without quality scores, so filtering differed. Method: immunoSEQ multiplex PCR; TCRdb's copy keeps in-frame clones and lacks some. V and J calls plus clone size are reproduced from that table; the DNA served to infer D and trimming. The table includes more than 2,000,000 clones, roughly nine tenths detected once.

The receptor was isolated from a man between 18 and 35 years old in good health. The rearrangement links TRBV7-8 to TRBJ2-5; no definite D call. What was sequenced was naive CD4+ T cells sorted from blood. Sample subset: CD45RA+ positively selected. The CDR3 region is CASSQKETQYF. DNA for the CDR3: TGTGCCAGCAGCCAGAAAGAGACCCAGTACTTC.